Listed below are T cell receptor beta chains from one sample, sequenced in a study of blood T cell repertoires in COVID-19. Some clones are missing from TCRdb's copy, which holds only in-frame ones; the method was immunoSEQ multiplex PCR. The sample lists 150,000 or so clones, roughly 80% occurring once. The sequenced sample was peripheral blood. These receptor sequences come from a woman between 45 and 65 years old with active or convalescent COVID-19. Both conserved end residues are part of each CDR3. The order of the fields is V gene, J gene, CDR3 length, clone size, D gene, CDR3 protein, CDR3 DNA. A D gene is named only where the DNA matches it firmly. A clone size is listed for some rows: how often the clone was seen (once, few, many), or a class if it is expanded.

V gene: TRBV2; J gene: TRBJ2-2; CDR3 length: 15; clone size: -; D gene: -; CDR3 protein: CASSDSRVDTGELFF; CDR3 DNA: TGTGCCAGCAGTGACAGCAGGGTGGACACCGGGGAGCTGTTTTTT
V gene: TRBV19; J gene: TRBJ2-7; CDR3 length: 15; clone size: -; D gene: TRBD1; CDR3 protein: CAIGGQTGGPYEQYF; CDR3 DNA: TGTGCCATCGGTGGGCAGACAGGGGGCCCCTACGAGCAGTACTTC
V gene: TRBV28; J gene: TRBJ2-2; CDR3 length: 16; clone size: -; D gene: TRBD2; CDR3 protein: CASSLRGLDGAGELFF; CDR3 DNA: TGTGCCAGCAGTTTAAGGGGACTAGACGGGGCCGGGGAGCTGTTTTTT
V gene: TRBV27; J gene: TRBJ1-4; CDR3 length: 16; clone size: few; D gene: TRBD1; CDR3 protein: CASSFNRGRFREKLFF; CDR3 DNA: TGTGCCAGCAGTTTCAACAGGGGGCGCTTTCGTGAAAAACTGTTTTTT
V gene: TRBV2; J gene: TRBJ2-1; CDR3 length: 16; clone size: -; D gene: -; CDR3 protein: CASRASEGASYNEQFF; CDR3 DNA: TGTGCCAGCAGGGCCTCGGAGGGGGCCTCCTACAATGAGCAGTTCTTC
V gene: TRBV6-5; J gene: TRBJ1-2; CDR3 length: 15; clone size: -; D gene: -; CDR3 protein: CASRPVGQGSYGYTF; CDR3 DNA: TGTGCCAGCAGACCCGTAGGGCAGGGAAGCTATGGCTACACCTTC
V gene: TRBV7-2; J gene: TRBJ1-1; CDR3 length: 16; clone size: few; D gene: TRBD1; CDR3 protein: CASSSGRAGGWFGAFF; CDR3 DNA: TGTGCCAGCAGCTCCGGTAGGGCAGGGGGGTGGTTTGGAGCTTTCTTT
V gene: TRBV6-5; J gene: TRBJ2-2; CDR3 length: 15; clone size: few; D gene: TRBD1; CDR3 protein: CASGDRGGDSEELFF; CDR3 DNA: TGTGCCAGCGGGGACAGGGGTGGAGATTCCGAGGAGCTGTTTTTT
V gene: TRBV14; J gene: TRBJ1-2; CDR3 length: 14; clone size: -; D gene: -; CDR3 protein: CASSQDRGQAGYTF; CDR3 DNA: TGTGCCAGCAGCCAAGATCGAGGGCAGGCTGGCTACACCTTC
V gene: TRBV5-1; J gene: TRBJ1-4; CDR3 length: 16; clone size: -; D gene: TRBD1; CDR3 protein: CATTRGGQGIGEKLFF; CDR3 DNA: TGCGCCACCACAAGGGGAGGACAGGGAATTGGTGAAAAACTGTTTTTT
V gene: TRBV10-2; J gene: TRBJ2-5; CDR3 length: 13; clone size: -; D gene: -; CDR3 protein: CASTGGGGETQYF; CDR3 DNA: TGCGCCAGTACAGGGGGGGGAGGAGAGACCCAGTACTTC
V gene: TRBV11-2; J gene: TRBJ2-1; CDR3 length: 16; clone size: -; D gene: -; CDR3 protein: CASSLGRAGGYNEQFF; CDR3 DNA: TGTGCCAGCAGCTTAGGGAGGGCAGGGGGGTACAATGAGCAGTTCTTC
V gene: TRBV27; J gene: TRBJ1-3; CDR3 length: 15; clone size: -; D gene: -; CDR3 protein: CASRPQGAAGNTIYF; CDR3 DNA: TGTGCCAGCAGACCCCAAGGGGCGGCTGGAAACACCATATATTTT
V gene: TRBV3-1/TRBV3-2; J gene: TRBJ2-5; CDR3 length: 17; clone size: -; D gene: TRBD2; CDR3 protein: CASSHRTSEAIKETQYF; CDR3 DNA: TGTGCCAGCAGCCATCGGACTAGCGAGGCGATTAAAGAGACCCAGTACTTC
V gene: TRBV19; J gene: TRBJ1-4; CDR3 length: 14; clone size: -; D gene: -; CDR3 protein: CASSMRGGGEKLFF; CDR3 DNA: TGTGCCAGTAGTATGCGAGGGGGTGGTGAAAAACTGTTTTTT
V gene: TRBV6-4; J gene: TRBJ1-1; CDR3 length: 15; clone size: -; D gene: TRBD1; CDR3 protein: CASRRDRGENTEAFF; CDR3 DNA: TGTGCCAGCAGGAGGGACAGGGGGGAGAACACTGAAGCTTTCTTT
V gene: TRBV6-1; J gene: TRBJ2-7; CDR3 length: 17; clone size: -; D gene: TRBD1; CDR3 protein: CASSEALLGTASYEQYF; CDR3 DNA: TGTGCCAGCAGTGAAGCGCTATTGGGGACAGCCTCCTACGAGCAGTACTTC
V gene: TRBV19; J gene: TRBJ2-3; CDR3 length: 13; clone size: -; D gene: -; CDR3 protein: CASSKGEADTQYF; CDR3 DNA: TGTGCCAGTAGTAAGGGGGAAGCAGATACGCAGTATTTT
V gene: TRBV25-1; J gene: TRBJ1-5; CDR3 length: 16; clone size: -; D gene: -; CDR3 protein: CASQPPGGAPNQPQHF; CDR3 DNA: TGTGCCAGTCAACCCCCCGGGGGGGCTCCCAACCAGCCCCAGCATTTT